The sequence of this T cell receptor beta chain was determined in a study of cytomegalovirus exposure and HLA in healthy donors. At the level of the study: An earlier analysis found fewer than 140 million unique TCR beta sequences from around 180 million T cells. Broader study findings: Immune exposure data for these donors was limited to CMV serostatus.

Primers for the PCR totalled 60 Vbeta and 13 Jbeta. TCRdb's copy holds only in-frame clones and misses some; the assay was immunoSEQ multiplex PCR. The table lists 200,000 to 300,000 clones, around 83% of them singletons, with about 0.22% in the top ten. Comments on this clone: Its specificity is unknown. An end of the junction differs from the germline gene, which may be a read error. The sample holds other DNA sequences that translate to the same CDR3.

CDR1 is SGDLS, CDR2 YYNGEE, per germline. CDR3 length: 14 amino acids. This rearrangement joins TRBV9 to TRBJ1-2, with D maybe TRBD1 (6 bases). Sample: PBMCs. This TCR was sampled from a girl aged 2 to 9 in good health and CMV-seronegative. The CDR3 loop reads CASSVDGRGLGYTF. CDR3 in DNA: TGTGCCAGCAGCGTAGATGGCAGGGGCCTTGGCTACACCTTT.